This T cell receptor (beta chain) stems from a study of blood T cells in healthy people across ages. About the research overall: Researchers report that template switching captured about one barcoded beta molecule per two T cells.

No fewer than 6 million PBMCs went into each sample. Alongside a J-beta primer mix, a sample-barcoded 5' primer served in a second PCR lasting roughly 7 to 12 cycles. Each cDNA molecule was tagged by a template-switch adaptor that had 12 random nucleotides. TCRdb reprocessed the 5' RACE reads with MiXCR, giving one entry per CDR3 protein. The repertoire has around 2 million distinct CDR3 sequences, about 39% of them found once; the top ten carry roughly 23%. Germline V lookup: CDR1 SGHAT, CDR2 FQNNGV. J gave up 2 bases and V 7 bases, and 2 bases lay outside the gene matches. This CDR3 contains 14 residues.

This sequence originates from a human donor in good health. The V gene is TRBV11-2, the J gene TRBJ2-5; 12 nucleotides line up with TRBD2. Material for sequencing was blood. The CDR3 region is CASTGTSGQETQYF. DNA of the CDR3: TGTGCCAGCACCGGGACTAGCGGGCAAGAGACCCAGTACTTC.